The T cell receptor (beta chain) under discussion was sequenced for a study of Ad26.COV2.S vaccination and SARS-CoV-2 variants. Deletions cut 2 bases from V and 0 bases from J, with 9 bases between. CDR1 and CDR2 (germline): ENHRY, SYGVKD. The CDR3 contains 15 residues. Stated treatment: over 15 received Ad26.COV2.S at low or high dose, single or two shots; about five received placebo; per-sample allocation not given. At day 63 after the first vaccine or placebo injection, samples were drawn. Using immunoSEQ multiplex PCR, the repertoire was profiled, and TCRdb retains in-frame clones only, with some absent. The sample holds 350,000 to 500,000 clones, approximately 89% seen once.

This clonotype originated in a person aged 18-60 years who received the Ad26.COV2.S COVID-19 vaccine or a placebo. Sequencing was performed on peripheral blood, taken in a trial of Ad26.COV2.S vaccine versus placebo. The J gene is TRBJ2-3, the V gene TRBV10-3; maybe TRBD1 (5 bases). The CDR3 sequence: CAISERGTSTDTQYF. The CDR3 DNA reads TGTGCCATCAGTGAGAGGGGTACTAGCACAGATACGCAGTATTTT.